This is a list of T cell receptor beta chains from one sample in a study of radiation and T cells in renal cell carcinoma. TCRdb's copy holds only in-frame clones and misses some; the assay was immunoSEQ multiplex PCR. The sample contains about 140,000 clones, roughly 85% of which appear only once. The sample in question was blood, obtained from a patient whose treatment included radiotherapy and nephrectomy. All receptors derive from a woman aged 45-65 years with renal cell carcinoma. Each CDR3 is given with its conserved first and last residue. A D gene is named only where the DNA matches it firmly. Clone size appears in some rows only: once, few, many, or a class for an expanded clone.

>.|TRBJ2-7|TRBV7-9|.
TGTGCCAGCACTGAGTCCTACGAGCAGTACTTC
CASTESYEQYF
>.|TRBJ2-3|TRBV13|.
TGTGCCAGCAGCTTACCTGGAACAGATACGCAGTATTTT
CASSLPGTDTQYF
>few|TRBJ1-5|TRBV5-6|TRBD1
TGTGCCAGCACCTTGGGACAGAGCAATCAGCCCCAGCATTTT
CASTLGQSNQPQHF
>.|TRBJ1-6|TRBV30|.
TGTGCCTGGACTAGTTCCTATAATTCACCCCTCCACTTT
CAWTSSYNSPLHF
>.|TRBJ2-7|TRBV6-4|.
TGTGCCGCATACGAGCAGTACTTC
CAAYEQYF
>.|TRBJ1-1|TRBV6-5|.
TGTGCCAGCAGTTACCTAACAGTAACTGAAGCTTTCTTT
CASSYLTVTEAFF
>.|TRBJ2-3|TRBV10-1|.
TGCGCCAGCAGTGAGGCTAGTACCGCAGATACGCAGTATTTT
CASSEASTADTQYF
>.|TRBJ2-5|TRBV10-3|TRBD2
TGTGCCATCAGTGAAAGCAGACTAGCGTCGAGCCGGAGGGAAGAGACCCAGTACTTC
CAISESRLASSRREETQYF
>.|TRBJ1-2|TRBV29-1|.
TGCAGCGTTGAAGGCGGAGGAGGGTGGGGCGATTCGGGTGGCTACACCTTC
CSVEGGGGWGDSGGYTF
>many|TRBJ2-1|TRBV7-2|.
TGTGCCAGCAGCTTAGCGCGTTTTGGTGAGCAGTTCTTC
CASSLARFGEQFF
>.|TRBJ1-2|TRBV5-6|TRBD1
TGTGCCAGCAGCTTAGACAGGGATTATGGCTACACCTTC
CASSLDRDYGYTF
>.|TRBJ1-6|TRBV30|.
TGTGCCTGGAGTGGCGGGGTCTATAATTCACCCCTCCACTTT
CAWSGGVYNSPLHF
>once|TRBJ2-7|TRBV9|TRBD2
TGTGCCAGCAGCCTCGGGGCTAGCGGGAGGAACTACGAGCAGTACTTC
CASSLGASGRNYEQYF
>few|TRBJ2-7|TRBV15|.
TGTGCCACCAGCAGAGATCAGAGATCCGGGGCCGAGCAGTACTTC
CATSRDQRSGAEQYF
>.|TRBJ2-2|TRBV9|.
TGTGCCAGCAGCGTATCTTTTGGGGAGCTGTTTTTT
CASSVSFGELFF
>.|TRBJ1-5|TRBV28|.
TGTGCCAGCACCGCGGGGCAGAGGGGTACTGTGAGGGATCAGCCCCAGCATTTT
CASTAGQRGTVRDQPQHF
>.|TRBJ2-3|TRBV30|.
TGTGCCTGGAGTGCTCCGGGGGAGGGGGCAGATACGCAGTATTTT
CAWSAPGEGADTQYF
>once|TRBJ1-5|TRBV20-1|.
TGCAGTGTTCCCGATGGTCAGCCCCAGCATTTT
CSVPDGQPQHF
>.|TRBJ2-2|TRBV7-2|TRBD2
TGTGCCAGCAGATCCGGGACTAGCGGGGGAATCACCGGGGAGCTGTTTTTT
CASRSGTSGGITGELFF
>.|TRBJ2-3|TRBV9|TRBD2
TGTGCCAGCAGCCCCTTAACGGGGGGAGATACGCAGTATTTT
CASSPLTGGDTQYF
>.|TRBJ2-7|TRBV5-6|TRBD1
TGTGCCAGCAATCGGCAGGGACAGGCATACGAGCAGTACTTC
CASNRQGQAYEQYF
>.|TRBJ2-5|TRBV6-5|.
TGTGCCAGCAGAGACGATTTTAGAGAGACCCAGTACTTC
CASRDDFRETQYF